This T cell receptor beta chain was obtained from a study of blood T cell repertoires in COVID-19. Germline V lookup: CDR1 LGHNA, CDR2 YNFKEQ. V lost 5 bases to trimming and J lost 3 bases, with 5 bases between them. The CDR3 has 13 amino acids. Original processing notes: From reference gene primer amplification, estimates of nucleated cell counts were derived. The repertoire was sequenced with immunoSEQ multiplex PCR; TCRdb's copy has only in-frame clones and lacks some. That table supplies the V and J calls and clone size; D and trimming were determined from the DNA. The sample shows about 360,000 clones, 85% to 90% of them seen only once.

The rearrangement joins TRBV4-2 to TRBJ2-6; D unclear. This receptor was taken from a human donor in a cohort sampled during active COVID-19. Sequencing was carried out using peripheral blood. The CDR3 loop reads CASSSVGANVLTF. CDR3 nucleotide sequence: TGTGCCAGCAGCTCCGTTGGGGCCAACGTCCTGACTTTC.